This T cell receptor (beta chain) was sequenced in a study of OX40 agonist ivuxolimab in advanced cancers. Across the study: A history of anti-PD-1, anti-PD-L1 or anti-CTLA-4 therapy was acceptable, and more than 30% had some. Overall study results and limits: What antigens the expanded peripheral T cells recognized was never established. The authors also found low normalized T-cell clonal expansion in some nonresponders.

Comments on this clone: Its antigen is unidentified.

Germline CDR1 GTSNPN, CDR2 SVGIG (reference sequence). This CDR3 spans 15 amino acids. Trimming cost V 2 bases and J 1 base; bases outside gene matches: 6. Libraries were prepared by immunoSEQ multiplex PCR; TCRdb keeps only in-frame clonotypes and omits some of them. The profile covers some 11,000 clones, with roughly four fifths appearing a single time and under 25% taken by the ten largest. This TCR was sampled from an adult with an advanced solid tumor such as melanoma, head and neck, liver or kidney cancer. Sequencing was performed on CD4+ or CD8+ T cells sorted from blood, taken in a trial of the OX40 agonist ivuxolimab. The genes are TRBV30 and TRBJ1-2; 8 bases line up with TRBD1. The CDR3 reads CAWSHSQGVNYGYTF. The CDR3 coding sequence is TGTGCCTGGAGTCATTCACAGGGGGTTAACTATGGCTACACCTTC.